This T cell receptor (beta chain) was obtained from a study of blood T cells in healthy people across ages. Regarding the study as a whole: Naive CD4+ cells and diversity were both higher in long-lived donors than in aged donors. With naive T cell percentage, TCR beta diversity showed a strong correlation.

V lost 0 bases to trimming and J lost 6 bases, with 17 bases between them. CDR1 SGHRS and CDR2 YFSETQ come from the germline V gene. CDR3 length: 16 residues. This clonotype was recorded only once. Its antigen remains unidentified. Using a J-beta primer mix together with a sample-barcoded 5' primer, a second PCR was run for roughly 7 to 11 cycles. TCRdb used MiXCR to reprocess the 5' RACE reads, holding one entry per CDR3 protein. The sample contains 660,000 or so distinct CDR3 sequences, roughly three fifths of which appear only once. Per sample, no less than 5 micrograms of total RNA were extracted. Sequenced input: blood. The genes are TRBV5-1 and TRBJ2-3; D ambiguous. This clonotype was obtained from a man aged 55 to 70 in good health. In DNA form, the CDR3 reads TGCGCCAGCAGCTTGGCAGTGGTGGGTTCGGGCGATACGCAGTATTTT. Protein product: CASSLAVVGSGDTQYF.